A selection of T cell receptor beta chains follows, all from one sample in a study of PD-L1 blockade in urothelial cancer. Profiled with immunoSEQ multiplex PCR; TCRdb holds only in-frame clones, not every one. The sample includes around 100,000 clones, approximately 85% seen only once; the top ten take 2% to 2.5%. The sample in question was PBMCs, obtained around atezolizumab (anti-PD-L1) treatment. The receptor set was obtained from a man in his fifties or sixties with urothelial cancer. Each CDR3 is given with its conserved first and last residue. The D gene is left open where the match is weak. Clone size is shown for a subset of rows, as once, few, many or a class of expanded clone.

TRBD2	NA	TRBV10-3	TRBJ2-5	TGTGCCATCAGTGAGGGCAAGATGGAAGCGGGAGTAAGAGAGACCCAGTACTTC	CAISEGKMEAGVRETQYF
NA	NA	TRBV5-6	TRBJ1-1	TGTGCCAGCAGCTTGCCCTTTCGAGTCGGAGTTCGGGACACTGAAGCTTTCTTT	CASSLPFRVGVRDTEAFF
NA	NA	TRBV18	TRBJ2-1	TGTGCCAGCTCACCACCGACAGCGGGTTCCAGGATCTTC	CASSPPTAGSRIF
TRBD1	NA	TRBV6-5	TRBJ2-7	TGTGCCACCACCGGGACAGGGGACGACGAGCAGTACTTC	CATTGTGDDEQYF
NA	NA	TRBV27	TRBJ1-2	TGTGCCAGCAGTTTATCATGGGCAGACTATGGCTACACCTTC	CASSLSWADYGYTF
NA	NA	TRBV30	TRBJ1-5	TGTGCCTGGAGTCAGGGTAATAGCAATCAGCCCCAGCATTTT	CAWSQGNSNQPQHF
TRBD1	NA	TRBV6-5	TRBJ2-7	TGTGCCAGCAGTTCCTCCGGGACAGGTCCCTACGAGCAGTACTTC	CASSSSGTGPYEQYF
NA	once	TRBV28	TRBJ1-2	TGTGCCAGCAGTCTTACATTGGATGGCTACACCTTC	CASSLTLDGYTF
TRBD1	NA	TRBV7-3	TRBJ2-7	TGTGCCAGCAGCTTGACAGGGGGCGAGCAGTACTTC	CASSLTGGEQYF
TRBD2	NA	TRBV28	TRBJ2-7	TGTGCCAGCGGCGGGAGGGCCTTTTCCGAGCAGTACTTC	CASGGRAFSEQYF
TRBD2	NA	TRBV11-2	TRBJ2-1	TGTGCCAGCAGCTCCCGACTACAGCGGGAGGGCCCCGATGAGCAGTTCTTC	CASSSRLQREGPDEQFF
NA	few	TRBV6-6	TRBJ1-4	TGTGCCAGCAGACTCCAGGGCGGTAATGAAAAACTGTTTTTT	CASRLQGGNEKLFF
NA	NA	TRBV28	TRBJ1-5	TGTGCCAGCAGTGCAACAAATCAGCCCCAGCATTTT	CASSATNQPQHF
TRBD2	NA	TRBV5-1	TRBJ2-3	TGCGCCAGCAGCTTGGTGGGAGGGAGAGATACGCAGTATTTT	CASSLVGGRDTQYF
TRBD2	NA	TRBV14	TRBJ2-3	TGTGCCAGCAGCCAAGAGTGGGAGGGAGATACGCAGTATTTT	CASSQEWEGDTQYF
NA	once	TRBV5-1	TRBJ2-2	TGCGCCAGCAGCTCGGGGAACCGGCTAGTCCCCGGGGAGCTGTTTTTT	CASSSGNRLVPGELFF
NA	NA	TRBV4-2	TRBJ2-7	TGTGCCAGCAGCCAACTAAAAGGCGGATCCCCCCACGAGCAGTACTTC	CASSQLKGGSPHEQYF
NA	NA	TRBV28	TRBJ2-5	TGTGCCAGCAGTGGTGAATACATCCAAGAGACCCAGTACTTC	CASSGEYIQETQYF
NA	NA	TRBV4-1	TRBJ1-6	TGCGCCAGCAGCCAAGAGACATTTTATAATTCACCCCTCCACTTT	CASSQETFYNSPLHF
TRBD2	few	TRBV7-9	TRBJ2-3	TGTGCCAGCAGCCCACCGACTAGCGGGAGGGAGGATACGCAGTATTTT	CASSPPTSGREDTQYF
TRBD2	NA	TRBV5-4	TRBJ2-3	TGTGCCAGCAGCTTGGTAGCGGGAGGGCCCGGAGATACGCAGTATTTT	CASSLVAGGPGDTQYF
TRBD2	NA	TRBV2	TRBJ2-2	TGTGCCAGCCGAGAAAGCGGGAGGATAAACACCGGGGAGCTGTTTTTT	CASRESGRINTGELFF
TRBD2	few	TRBV29-1	TRBJ2-2	TGCAGCGGACGGACTAGCGGGAGGGCCGGGGAGCTGTTTTTT	CSGRTSGRAGELFF
NA	NA	TRBV7-3	TRBJ2-1	TGTGCCAGCAGCTTAAAGAGTGGTGAGCAGTTCTTC	CASSLKSGEQFF
TRBD2	NA	TRBV7-2	TRBJ2-7	TGTGCCAGCAGCTTAGTGCCGGGAGGCACCTACGAGCAGTACTTC	CASSLVPGGTYEQYF
NA	NA	TRBV28	TRBJ2-1	TGTGCCAGCAGGGGGGGGCAGGGCCTTGCGGGGTTCTTC	CASRGGQGLAGFF
NA	once	TRBV27	TRBJ2-3	TGTGCCAGCAGAATACGGTCTAGCACAGATACGCAGTATTTT	CASRIRSSTDTQYF
TRBD1	once	TRBV6-1	TRBJ2-7	TGTGCCAGCATGTGGACAGGGGCCTACGAGCAGTACTTC	CASMWTGAYEQYF
TRBD1	NA	TRBV4-2	TRBJ1-6	TGTGCCAGCAGCACCCAGACAGGGGCAGGTTCACCCCTCCACTTT	CASSTQTGAGSPLHF
NA	NA	TRBV2	TRBJ2-2	TGTGCCAGCAGGCGCAGGGAAAGCGCCGGGGAGCTGTTTTTT	CASRRRESAGELFF
NA	NA	TRBV27	TRBJ2-7	TGTGCCAGCAGTTTTCACAGGAGCTCCTACGAGCAGTACTTC	CASSFHRSSYEQYF
NA	once	TRBV4-2	TRBJ2-5	TGTGCCAGCAGCCGGTCCGGGACTGCATTTCCCGGGGAGACCCAGTACTTC	CASSRSGTAFPGETQYF
NA	NA	TRBV5-1	TRBJ1-1	TGCGCCAGCAGCTCCCAGATACAGGGACCTTTCTTT	CASSSQIQGPFF
NA	NA	TRBV7-2	TRBJ2-7	TGTGCCAGCAGCCCTCCATCCCGGGTCGAGCAGTACTTC	CASSPPSRVEQYF
TRBD1	once	TRBV4-1	TRBJ2-7	TGCGCCAGCAGCCGCGGGACAGGGTACGAGCAGTACTTC	CASSRGTGYEQYF
NA	once	TRBV7-2	TRBJ2-3	TGTGCCAGCAGCTTAGGCGGTAGCGGCACAGATACGCAGTATTTT	CASSLGGSGTDTQYF
NA	NA	TRBV10-1	TRBJ2-3	TGCGCCAGCAGTGAGTGGGGGGGGCGGGAGAGCACAGATACGCAGTATTTT	CASSEWGGRESTDTQYF
TRBD1	once	TRBV27	TRBJ2-5	TGTGCCAGCAGCCGCCACCGGACAGGGATCGTCCAAGAGACCCAGTACTTC	CASSRHRTGIVQETQYF
NA	NA	TRBV28	TRBJ2-7	TGTGCCAGCAGTTTGGCAGGGGTCGAGCAGTACTTC	CASSLAGVEQYF
TRBD2	NA	TRBV28	TRBJ2-1	TGTGCCAGCAGACCCGGAGCGGGAGGGTCCTACAATGAGCAGTTCTTC	CASRPGAGGSYNEQFF
NA	NA	TRBV29-1	TRBJ1-1	TGCAGCGTTGAAGAACCCAACATTGGCGGGACTGAAGCTTTCTTT	CSVEEPNIGGTEAFF
TRBD2	NA	TRBV11-2	TRBJ2-7	TGTGCCAGCAGCTTAAGTTTTACTAGCGGTAGCAGCTCCTACGAGCAGTACTTC	CASSLSFTSGSSSYEQYF
TRBD1	NA	TRBV7-2	TRBJ2-5	TGTGCCAGCAGCCCCCACAGGGGAAGAGAGACCCAGTACTTC	CASSPHRGRETQYF
NA	NA	TRBV27	TRBJ2-7	TGTGCCAGCAGTCCCCCTCCCGAGCAGTACTTC	CASSPPPEQYF
NA	NA	TRBV5-1	TRBJ2-6	TGCGCCAGCTCTTCGGTTTCGATCTCTGGGGCCAACGTCCTGACTTTC	CASSSVSISGANVLTF
TRBD1	NA	TRBV5-4	TRBJ2-1	TGTGCCAGCAGCCCTCGGGACAGGGGAGTGGACGAGCAGTTCTTC	CASSPRDRGVDEQFF